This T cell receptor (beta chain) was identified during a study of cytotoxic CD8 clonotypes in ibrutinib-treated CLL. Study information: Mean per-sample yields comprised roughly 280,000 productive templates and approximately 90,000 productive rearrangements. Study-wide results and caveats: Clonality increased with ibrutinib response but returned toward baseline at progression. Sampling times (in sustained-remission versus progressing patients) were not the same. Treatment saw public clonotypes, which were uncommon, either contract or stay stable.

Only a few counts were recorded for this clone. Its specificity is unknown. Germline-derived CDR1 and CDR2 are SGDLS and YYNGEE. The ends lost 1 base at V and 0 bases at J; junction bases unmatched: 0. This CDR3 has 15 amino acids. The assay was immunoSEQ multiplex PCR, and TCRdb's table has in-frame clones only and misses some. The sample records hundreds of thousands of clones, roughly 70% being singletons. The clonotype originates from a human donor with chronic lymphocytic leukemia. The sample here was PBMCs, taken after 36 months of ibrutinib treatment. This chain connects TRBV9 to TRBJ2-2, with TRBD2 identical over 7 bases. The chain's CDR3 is CASSVRGANTGELFF. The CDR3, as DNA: TGTGCCAGCAGCGTACGGGGGGCGAACACCGGGGAGCTGTTTTTT.